This T cell receptor beta chain was recorded in a study of blood T cell repertoires in COVID-19. Study-wide context: Samples of COVID-19 (acute and convalescent) were obtained from the United States, Italy and Spain. The analysed material was cDNA or gDNA that came from T cells, B-cell-depleted T cells, or PBMCs.

Per the original data handling: Reference gene primers were amplified, and this amplification served to estimate nucleated cell counts. Some clones are missing from TCRdb's copy, which holds only in-frame ones; the method was immunoSEQ multiplex PCR. For V, J and clone size, that table is used; D and trimming come from the DNA. The sample lists approximately 37,000 clones, approximately 85% seen once, with roughly two fifths in the top ten. CDR3 length equals 18 residues. Germline CDR1 is SGDLS and CDR2 is YYNGEE. V trimming: 0 bases; J trimming: 0 bases; junction bases outside the gene matches: 5. V and J are TRBV9 and TRBJ2-3; 12 bases fit TRBD2. Sequencing used peripheral blood. The receptor comes from a man in his fifties or sixties with active or convalescent COVID-19. CDR3 nucleotides: TGTGCCAGCAGCGTAGAACTAGCGGGGGGAGGGAGCACAGATACGCAGTATTTT. Translated, it gives CASSVELAGGGSTDTQYF.